This T cell receptor (beta chain) comes out of a study of T cells in Graves' hyperthyroidism and ophthalmopathy (dated by TCRdb to the late 2010s). Broadly, across the study: Peripheral blood was sampled at the time of initial diagnosis, prior to any treatment. To identify distinguishing TCR V-J signatures, a discovery cohort of about a hundred patients was used, comprising fewer than 45 with Graves' ophthalmopathy and some 57 with stable Graves' hyperthyroidism. The paper describes TCR Vbeta CDR3 sequencing of 120 to 150 peripheral blood samples, made up of 43 ophthalmopathy patients, more than 70 hyperthyroidism patients and 17 progressor patients. An independent validation cohort of under 20 hyperthyroidism patients and about 15 patients who later progressed to ophthalmopathy tested prospective prediction of ophthalmopathy. After sampling, hyperthyroidism patients received methimazole starting at 30 mg daily, and ophthalmopathy patients received high-dose intravenous methylprednisolone. In addition, the study compared T-cell repertoires in thyroid tissue and in blood from several Graves' hyperthyroidism patients. The approximately 97 discovery patients were randomly divided into training and test sets at a 7:3 ratio.

Stable Graves' hyperthyroidism was defined as no progression to ophthalmopathy during 18 months of follow-up. Hyperthyroidism patients were newly diagnosed, with disease duration under 2 months, and aged 18 to 65 years. The study excluded patients with uncontrolled infections, other autoimmune diseases, pregnancy or lactation. Clinical symptoms, serum thyroxine and TRAb, thyroid ultrasound, and orbital computed tomography formed the basis for the diagnoses. PBMCs were separated from approximately 9.9 ml of fresh peripheral blood using Ficoll-Paque density gradient centrifugation. Total RNA was extracted using Trizol reagent, and RNA quality was assessed on an Agilent 2100 Bioanalyzer. This clonotype came up many times. No cognate antigen has been identified for it. The sample holds no much larger clone one base away, and base qualities are not on file. TCR beta CDR3 regions were amplified from RNA transcripts. For the first round of RT-PCR on the TCR CDR3, the HTBI primer set was used together with the Qiagen OneStep RT-PCR kit. The libraries were constructed in a second round of multiplex PCR and then size-selected and purified. Libraries were sequenced paired-end with 100 bp reads on an Illumina HiSeq2000. Under the source paper's analysis protocol: Raw data were processed with SOAPnuke, discarding reads with adapters, uncalled bases, mean Phred below 15, or no exact constant-primer or identifier match. COPE v1.2.5 was used to merge the high-quality paired reads, and each unique nucleotide sequence was defined as a clonotype. MiTCR v1.1 was used to align the clonotypes against IMGT TRBV, TRBD and TRBJ reference segments. The analysis included only V-J combinations with a frequency above 0.0001, which together covered roughly 99% of the repertoires. A TCS score was defined as the ratio between F50 (clonal expansion) and ExV (chaos), using BLOSUM62-based TCRdist between CDR3 peptides within each V-J. Welch's t-statistics and random forest reduced 500 to 550 V-J features to roughly 13, which were used in a naive Bayes classifier (R e1071). Using fastp at Q25 and MiXCR, TCRdb reprocessed the public reads and kept productive beta chains. Entries are consolidated by CDR3 protein sequence, retaining the most common genes and DNA. These V and J calls are TCRdb output, not the study's own analysis. Present in this sample are about 500,000 distinct CDR3 sequences, approximately 14% of which were seen just once. 15% to 20% of the sample is held by the ten biggest clonotypes.

Findings and caveats that apply to the study as a whole: In cross-validation, a model built on a 13 V-J signature told ophthalmopathy apart from stable hyperthyroidism with 87.88% sensitivity and around 84% specificity, and in testing the same model reached 80%/75%. No statistical method was used to set the sample size in advance, and investigators knew the group allocation. In validation, progression to ophthalmopathy was predicted by the model with 70.59% sensitivity and 72.22% specificity, a median of 6.5 months before onset. Most expanded thyroid clonotypes (frequency above 0.001) were also found in blood, which suggests that blood repertoires may mirror thyroid immune responses.

Its CDR3 holds 15 amino acids, cysteine through phenylalanine. Of all the DNA, just the CDR3 is kept, 45 bases in frame from base 1. The CDR1 and CDR2 encoded by the germline V gene are SGHAT and FQNNGV. Cut back by 3 bases and 7 bases, the V and J ends lie 18 bases apart. The sequence joins TRBV11-2 to TRBJ1-2; a tentative D match to TRBD1 spans 6 bases. Sample: blood. The receptor's source is a woman under 30 with Graves' hyperthyroidism. The DNA sequence reads TGTGCCAGCAGCTTCACGCTGGACAGACGGAGTGGCTACACCTTC. Translated, it reads CASSFTLDRRSGYTF.